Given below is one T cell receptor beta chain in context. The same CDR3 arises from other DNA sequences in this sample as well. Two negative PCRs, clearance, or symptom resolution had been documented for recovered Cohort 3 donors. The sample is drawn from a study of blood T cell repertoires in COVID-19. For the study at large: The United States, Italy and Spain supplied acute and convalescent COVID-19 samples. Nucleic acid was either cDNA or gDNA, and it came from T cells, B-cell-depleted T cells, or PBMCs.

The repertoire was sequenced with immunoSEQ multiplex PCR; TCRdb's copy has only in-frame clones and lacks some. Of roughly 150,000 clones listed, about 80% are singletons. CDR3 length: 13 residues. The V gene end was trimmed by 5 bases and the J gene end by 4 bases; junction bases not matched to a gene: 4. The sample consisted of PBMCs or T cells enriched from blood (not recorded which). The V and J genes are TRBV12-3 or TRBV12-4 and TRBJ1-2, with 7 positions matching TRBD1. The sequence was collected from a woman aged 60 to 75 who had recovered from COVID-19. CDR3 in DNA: TGTGCCAGCAGTAGACAGGGTGGCTATGGCTACACCTTC. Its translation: CASSRQGGYGYTF.